Listed below are T cell receptor beta chains from one sample, sequenced in a study of glioma-infiltrating T cells. Each CDR3 protein gets one entry after TCRdb re-called the multiplex PCR reads with MiXCR. The sample lists around 180,000 distinct CDR3 sequences; roughly two fifths were seen once. The sample taken for sequencing was glioma tissue, nonneoplastic brain tissue, or PBMCs (not recorded which). Receptor source: a human donor with low-grade glioma or glioblastoma, undergoing nonglioma brain surgery, or in good health (not recorded which). The CDR3 runs from the conserved cysteine through the conserved F or W. The D gene is left open where the match is weak. Expanded clones get a size class; other rows say once, few or many, or leave the size out.

CDR3 protein: CASSTGQANTIYF
CDR3 DNA: TGTGCCAGCAGTACCGGACAGGCAAACACCATATATTTT
V gene: TRBV27
clone size: many
D gene: TRBD1
J gene: TRBJ1-3

CDR3 protein: CASSGGLAGGIGETQYF
CDR3 DNA: TGTGCCAGCTCAGGCGGCCTAGCGGGGGGGATTGGGGAGACCCAGTACTTC
V gene: TRBV27
clone size: few
D gene: TRBD2
J gene: TRBJ2-5

CDR3 protein: CASSEILAGINEQFF
CDR3 DNA: TGTGCCAGCAGTGAGATATTAGCGGGAATCAATGAGCAGTTCTTC
V gene: TRBV6-1
clone size: NA
D gene: TRBD2
J gene: TRBJ2-1

CDR3 protein: CASRRQGLGNTIYF
CDR3 DNA: TGTGCCAGCAGGAGACAGGGTCTCGGAAACACCATATATTTT
V gene: TRBV28
clone size: NA
D gene: TRBD1
J gene: TRBJ1-3

CDR3 protein: CSATGLAGFRADTQYF
CDR3 DNA: TGCAGTGCTACCGGACTAGCGGGATTTCGCGCAGATACGCAGTATTTT
V gene: TRBV20-1
clone size: NA
D gene: TRBD2
J gene: TRBJ2-3

CDR3 protein: CASSLGQGEGNTIYF
CDR3 DNA: TGCGCCAGCAGCCTCGGACAGGGAGAAGGGAACACCATATATTTT
V gene: TRBV4-1
clone size: NA
D gene: TRBD1
J gene: TRBJ1-3

CDR3 protein: CASSPGQGRRSEQFF
CDR3 DNA: TGTGCCAGCAGTCCGGGACAGGGTCGTCGCAGTGAGCAGTTCTTC
V gene: TRBV28
clone size: NA
D gene: TRBD1
J gene: TRBJ2-1

CDR3 protein: CSARVLRGETQYF
CDR3 DNA: TGCAGTGCTAGAGTCTTAAGGGGTGAGACCCAATACTTC
V gene: TRBV20-1
clone size: NA
D gene: NA
J gene: TRBJ2-5

CDR3 protein: CASRGTSGTIYNEQFF
CDR3 DNA: TGTGCCAGCAGAGGGACTAGCGGGACAATATACAATGAGCAGTTCTTC
V gene: TRBV6-1
clone size: many
D gene: TRBD2
J gene: TRBJ2-1

CDR3 protein: CASSPRQGTNIQYF
CDR3 DNA: TGTGCCAGCAGTCCACGACAGGGAACGAACATTCAGTACTTC
V gene: TRBV6-2/TRBV6-3
clone size: NA
D gene: TRBD1
J gene: TRBJ2-4

CDR3 protein: CASSSDSSYGYTF
CDR3 DNA: TGCGCCAGCAGCTCGGACAGCTCCTATGGCTACACCTTC
V gene: TRBV5-1
clone size: NA
D gene: NA
J gene: TRBJ1-2

CDR3 protein: CASSPDRGYSRNTIYF
CDR3 DNA: TGTGCCAGCAGCCCGGACAGGGGGTACTCTCGAAACACCATATATTTT
V gene: TRBV3-1
clone size: NA
D gene: TRBD1
J gene: TRBJ1-3

CDR3 protein: CSAPRPGGTEAFF
CDR3 DNA: TGCAGTGCTCCCAGGCCGGGGGGCACTGAAGCTTTCTTT
V gene: TRBV20-1
clone size: NA
D gene: NA
J gene: TRBJ1-1

CDR3 protein: CASSPSGTRNDVEQFF
CDR3 DNA: TGTGCCAGCAGCCCATCCGGGACTAGAAATGACGTTGAGCAGTTCTTC
V gene: TRBV3-1
clone size: NA
D gene: TRBD2
J gene: TRBJ2-1

CDR3 protein: CSATRQEKRATEQFF
CDR3 DNA: TGCAGTGCTACGAGGCAGGAGAAGAGGGCTACCGAGCAGTTCTTC
V gene: TRBV20-1
clone size: many
D gene: NA
J gene: TRBJ2-1

CDR3 protein: CSPPRQGRNNEQFF
CDR3 DNA: TGCAGTCCCCCTCGGCAGGGAAGGAACAATGAGCAGTTCTTC
V gene: TRBV20-1
clone size: many
D gene: NA
J gene: TRBJ2-1

CDR3 protein: CASSEAGRYEQFF
CDR3 DNA: TGTGCCAGCAGTGAAGCGGGGCGGTATGAGCAGTTCTTC
V gene: TRBV6-1
clone size: many
D gene: NA
J gene: TRBJ2-1

CDR3 protein: CATSRVIAGDYEQYF
CDR3 DNA: TGTGCCACCAGCAGGGTAATAGCGGGAGACTACGAGCAGTACTTC
V gene: TRBV15
clone size: many
D gene: TRBD2
J gene: TRBJ2-7

CDR3 protein: CASSSGRKTEAFF
CDR3 DNA: TGTGCCAGCAGCTCTGGAAGGAAGACTGAAGCTTTCTTT
V gene: TRBV11-2
clone size: NA
D gene: NA
J gene: TRBJ1-1

CDR3 protein: CASSLSLYTDTQYF
CDR3 DNA: TGTGCCAGCAGCCTATCGTTGTACACAGATACGCAGTATTTT
V gene: TRBV3-1
clone size: many
D gene: NA
J gene: TRBJ2-3

CDR3 protein: CASSGPLSYEQYF
CDR3 DNA: TGTGCCAGCAGTGGACCGCTCTCCTACGAGCAGTACTTC
V gene: TRBV9
clone size: NA
D gene: NA
J gene: TRBJ2-7

CDR3 protein: CASSLTQVSGKTQYF
CDR3 DNA: TGTGCCAGCAGCCTAACGCAGGTTTCGGGCAAGACCCAGTACTTC
V gene: TRBV3-1
clone size: NA
D gene: NA
J gene: TRBJ2-5

CDR3 protein: CSASLLGGWEQFF
CDR3 DNA: TGCAGTGCTAGCCTTCTGGGGGGCTGGGAGCAGTTCTTC
V gene: TRBV20-1
clone size: many
D gene: NA
J gene: TRBJ2-1

CDR3 protein: CASSQTSSYNDQFF
CDR3 DNA: TGTGCCAGCAGCCAGACTAGTTCCTACAATGATCAGTTCTTC
V gene: TRBV3-1
clone size: NA
D gene: NA
J gene: TRBJ2-1

CDR3 protein: CASSQGGGPNGELFF
CDR3 DNA: TGTGCCAGCAGCCAAGGGGGCGGACCGAACGGGGAGCTGTTTTTT
V gene: TRBV2
clone size: many
D gene: TRBD1
J gene: TRBJ2-2

CDR3 protein: CASSPGTGRLGEQYF
CDR3 DNA: TGTGCCAGCAGCCCCGGGACAGGGCGCCTAGGCGAGCAGTACTTC
V gene: TRBV7-9
clone size: NA
D gene: TRBD1
J gene: TRBJ2-7

CDR3 protein: CSARDLSKTSYNEQFF
CDR3 DNA: TGCAGTGCTAGAGATCTTTCCAAAACCTCCTACAATGAGCAGTTCTTC
V gene: TRBV20-1
clone size: many
D gene: NA
J gene: TRBJ2-1

CDR3 protein: CASSPPGQAIYGYTF
CDR3 DNA: TGTGCCAGCAGCCCACCGGGACAGGCGATTTATGGCTACACCTTC
V gene: TRBV28
clone size: many
D gene: TRBD1
J gene: TRBJ1-2

CDR3 protein: CASSTRQESSYEQYF
CDR3 DNA: TGTGCCAGCAGTACTCGACAGGAGAGCTCATACGAGCAGTACTTC
V gene: TRBV27
clone size: NA
D gene: NA
J gene: TRBJ2-7

CDR3 protein: CATSRDYGGYLPNEQFF
CDR3 DNA: TGTGCCACCAGCAGAGATTATGGGGGATACTTACCGAATGAGCAGTTCTTC
V gene: TRBV15
clone size: many
D gene: NA
J gene: TRBJ2-1

CDR3 protein: CASSFRGPNTGELFF
CDR3 DNA: TGCGCCAGCAGCTTTAGGGGACCGAACACCGGGGAGCTGTTTTTT
V gene: TRBV5-1
clone size: few
D gene: NA
J gene: TRBJ2-2

CDR3 protein: CASTQTSGRLSYNEQFF
CDR3 DNA: TGTGCCAGCACCCAGACTAGCGGGAGGCTCTCCTACAATGAGCAGTTCTTC
V gene: TRBV7-2
clone size: few
D gene: TRBD2
J gene: TRBJ2-1

CDR3 protein: CSAPDRSYEQYF
CDR3 DNA: TGCAGTGCTCCCGACAGGAGCTACGAGCAGTACTTC
V gene: TRBV20-1
clone size: many
D gene: NA
J gene: TRBJ2-7

CDR3 protein: CDSSPRDAGFGTDTKYF
CDR3 DNA: TGCGACAGCAGCCCGAGGGATGCTGGCTTTGGCACAGATACGAAGTATTTT
V gene: TRBV4-3
clone size: NA
D gene: NA
J gene: TRBJ2-3

CDR3 protein: CASSSRPLTDSTNTGELFF
CDR3 DNA: TGTGCCAGCAGTTCTAGACCCCTCACCGACAGTACGAACACCGGGGAGCTGTTTTTT
V gene: TRBV6-1
clone size: NA
D gene: NA
J gene: TRBJ2-2

CDR3 protein: CASSPRTHGQGEVSQPQHF
CDR3 DNA: TGTGCCAGCAGCCCCCGTACCCATGGACAGGGGGAGGTTTCTCAGCCCCAGCATTTT
V gene: TRBV7-2
clone size: NA
D gene: TRBD1
J gene: TRBJ1-5